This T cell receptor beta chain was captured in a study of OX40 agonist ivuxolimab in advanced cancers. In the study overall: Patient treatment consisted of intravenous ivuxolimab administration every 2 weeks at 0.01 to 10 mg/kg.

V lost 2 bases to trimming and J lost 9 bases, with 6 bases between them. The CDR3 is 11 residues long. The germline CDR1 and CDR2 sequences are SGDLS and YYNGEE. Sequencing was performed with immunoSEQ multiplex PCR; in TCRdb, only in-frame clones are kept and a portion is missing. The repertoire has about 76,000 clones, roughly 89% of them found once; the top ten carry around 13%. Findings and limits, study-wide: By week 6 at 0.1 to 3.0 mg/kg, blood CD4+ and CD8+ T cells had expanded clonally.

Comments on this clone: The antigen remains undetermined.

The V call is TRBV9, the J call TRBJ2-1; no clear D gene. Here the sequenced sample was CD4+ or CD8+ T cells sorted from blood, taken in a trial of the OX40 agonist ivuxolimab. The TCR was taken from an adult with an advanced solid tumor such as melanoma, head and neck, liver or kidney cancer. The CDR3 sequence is CASSVGAEQFF. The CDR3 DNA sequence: TGTGCCAGCAGCGTGGGCGCTGAGCAGTTCTTC.